The subject of this entry is one T cell receptor (beta chain). Germline and junction disagree at one end, which may indicate a read error. This record belongs to a study of blood T cells in healthy people across ages. CDR3 size: 14 residues. Germline CDR1 and CDR2: SGHTA and FQGNSA. Through a sample-barcoded 5' primer and a J-beta primer mix, a second PCR was run for roughly 6 to 11 cycles. Every sample returned 2.5 million or more CDR3-containing paired-end reads. TCRdb analysed the 5' RACE reads with MiXCR anew, one entry per CDR3 protein. The sample holds about 1,800,000 distinct CDR3 sequences, 25% to 30% seen once.

The specimen sequenced was blood. This receptor was identified in a woman aged 25 to 45 in good health. V usage is TRBV7-2 and J usage is TRBJ2-7; D gene uncertain. The CDR3 sequence: CASGFFNIVGEQYF. The DNA of the CDR3 is TGTGCCAGCGGCTTCTTCAACATAGTCGGCGAGCAGTACTTC.